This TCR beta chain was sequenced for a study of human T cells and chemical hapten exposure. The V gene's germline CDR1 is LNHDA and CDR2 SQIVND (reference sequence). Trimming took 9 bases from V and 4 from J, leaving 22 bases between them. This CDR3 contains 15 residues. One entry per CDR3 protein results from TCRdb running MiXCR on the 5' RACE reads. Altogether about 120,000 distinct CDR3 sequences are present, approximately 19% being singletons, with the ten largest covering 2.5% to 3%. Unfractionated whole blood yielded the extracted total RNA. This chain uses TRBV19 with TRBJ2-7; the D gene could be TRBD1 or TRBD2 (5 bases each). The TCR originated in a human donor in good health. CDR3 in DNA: TGTGCCAGCGCAACCTCCCGAGGGGAAGTGTACGAGCAGTACTTC. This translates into CASATSRGEVYEQYF.